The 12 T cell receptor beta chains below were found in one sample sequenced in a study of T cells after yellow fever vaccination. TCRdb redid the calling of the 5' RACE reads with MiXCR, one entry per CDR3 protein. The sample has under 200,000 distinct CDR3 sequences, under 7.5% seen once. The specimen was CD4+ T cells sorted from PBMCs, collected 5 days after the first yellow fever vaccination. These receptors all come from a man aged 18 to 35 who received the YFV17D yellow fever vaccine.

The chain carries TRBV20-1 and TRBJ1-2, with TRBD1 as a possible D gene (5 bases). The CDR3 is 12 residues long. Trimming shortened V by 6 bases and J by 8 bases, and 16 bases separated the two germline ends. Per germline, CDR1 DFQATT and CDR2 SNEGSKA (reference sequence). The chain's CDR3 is CSAPPQGRGYTF. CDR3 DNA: TGCAGTGCCCCCCCGCAGGGCAGGGGCTACACCTTC.

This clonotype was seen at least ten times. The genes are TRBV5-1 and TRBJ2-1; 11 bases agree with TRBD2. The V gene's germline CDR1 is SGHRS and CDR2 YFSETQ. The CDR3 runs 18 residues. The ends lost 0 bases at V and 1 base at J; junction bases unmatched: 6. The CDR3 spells CASSLDPPSGGSYNEQFF. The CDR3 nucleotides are TGCGCCAGCAGCTTGGACCCGCCTAGCGGGGGGTCCTACAATGAGCAGTTCTTC.

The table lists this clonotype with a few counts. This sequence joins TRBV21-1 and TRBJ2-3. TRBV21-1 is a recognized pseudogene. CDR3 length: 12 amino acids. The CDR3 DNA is TGTGCCAGCAGCGCAATTTTACATCCGCAGTATTTT. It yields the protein CASSAILHPQYF.

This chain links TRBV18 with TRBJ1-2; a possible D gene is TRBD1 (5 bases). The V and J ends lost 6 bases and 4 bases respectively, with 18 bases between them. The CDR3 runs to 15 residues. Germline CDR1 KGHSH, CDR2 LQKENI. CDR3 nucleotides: TGTGCCAGCTCCCGGTCCCGGGACGGATCCTATGGCTACACCTTC. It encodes CASSRSRDGSYGYTF.

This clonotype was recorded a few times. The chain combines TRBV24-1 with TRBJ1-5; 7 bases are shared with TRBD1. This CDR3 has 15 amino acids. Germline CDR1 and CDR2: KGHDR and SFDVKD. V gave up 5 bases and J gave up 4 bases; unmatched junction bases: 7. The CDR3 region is CATSGRQGQNQPQHF. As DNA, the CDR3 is TGTGCCACCAGTGGTCGACAGGGCCAGAATCAGCCCCAGCATTTT.

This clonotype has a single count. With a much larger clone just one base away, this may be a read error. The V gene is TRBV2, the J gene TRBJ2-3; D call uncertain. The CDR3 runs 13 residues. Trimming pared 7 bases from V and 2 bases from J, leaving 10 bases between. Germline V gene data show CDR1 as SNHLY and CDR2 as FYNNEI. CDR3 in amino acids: CASTRSVTDTQYF. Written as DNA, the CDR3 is TGTGCCAGCACTCGCTCGGTCACAGATACGCAGTATTTT.

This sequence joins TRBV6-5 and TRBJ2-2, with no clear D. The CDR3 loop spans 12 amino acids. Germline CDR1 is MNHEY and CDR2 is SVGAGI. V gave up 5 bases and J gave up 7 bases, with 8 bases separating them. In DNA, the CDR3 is TGTGCCAGCAGTCTCAAGGGCGGGGAGCTGTTTTTT. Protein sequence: CASSLKGGELFF.

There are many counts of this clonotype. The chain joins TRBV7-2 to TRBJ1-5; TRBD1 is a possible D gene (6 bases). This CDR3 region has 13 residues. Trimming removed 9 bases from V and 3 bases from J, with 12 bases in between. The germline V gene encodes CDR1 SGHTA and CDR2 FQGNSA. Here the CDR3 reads CASSRDNNQPQHF. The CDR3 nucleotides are TGTGCCAGTTCCCGGGACAACAATCAGCCCCAGCATTTT.

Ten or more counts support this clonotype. The CDR3 loop reads CASSLDPAGATETQYF. The CDR3 region has the DNA TGCGCCAGCAGCTTGGATCCAGCGGGGGCCACAGAAACCCAGTACTTC. The chain combines TRBV5-1 with TRBJ2-5; 8 bases map to TRBD2. CDR3 size: 16 residues. V dropped 0 bases and J dropped 8; count of bases not matched to a gene: 12. CDR1 is SGHRS and CDR2 is YFSETQ in the germline V gene.

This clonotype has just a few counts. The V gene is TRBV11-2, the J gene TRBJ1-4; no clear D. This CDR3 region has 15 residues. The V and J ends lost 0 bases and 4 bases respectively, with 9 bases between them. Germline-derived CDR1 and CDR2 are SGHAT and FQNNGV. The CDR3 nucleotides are TGTGCCAGCAGCTTAGACCCGGTGTATAATGAAAAACTGTTTTTT. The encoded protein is CASSLDPVYNEKLFF.

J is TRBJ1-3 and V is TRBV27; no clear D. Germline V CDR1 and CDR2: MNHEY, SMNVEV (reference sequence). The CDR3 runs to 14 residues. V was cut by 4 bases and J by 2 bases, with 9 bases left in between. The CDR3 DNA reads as TGTGCCAGCAGTTCGTGGGGAGCTGGAAACACCATATATTTT. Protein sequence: CASSSWGAGNTIYF.

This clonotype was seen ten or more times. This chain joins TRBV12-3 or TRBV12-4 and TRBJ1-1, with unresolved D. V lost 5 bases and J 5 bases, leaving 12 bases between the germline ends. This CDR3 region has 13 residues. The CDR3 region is CASSPNRHTEAFF. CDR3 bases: TGTGCCAGCAGTCCCAATCGGCATACTGAAGCTTTCTTT.